This T cell receptor beta chain was identified during a study of Ad26.COV2.S vaccination and SARS-CoV-2 variants (dated by TCRdb to the early 2020s). Background for the entire study: Vaccine-arm donors came from COV1001, a multicentre, randomized, double-blind, placebo-controlled phase I-IIa trial of Ad26.COV2.S in healthy adults. Dosing of Ad26.COV2.S was intramuscular, at either 5x10^10 or 1x10^11 viral particles, delivered as one shot or as two shots spaced 56 days apart. Sequencing of the TCRbeta repertoire served to evaluate the specificity and breadth of SARS-CoV-2-reactive T cell receptors following Ad26.COV2.S vaccination. The TCR-sequenced set comprised about 32 samples: roughly 19 Ad26.COV2.S vaccine recipients, 5 placebo recipients and 8 SARS-CoV-2 convalescent individuals. Participants in the trial were split at random into five groups of five each, receiving low-dose or high-dose Ad26.COV2.S once or twice, or else placebo on both occasions. Investigators remained blinded to trial group allocation during experiments and outcome assessment. What the work shows at the level of the full study, not this receptor alone: Comparing responses between vaccine doses or regimens was not something the study was powered to do. Comparable non-spike TCR breadth was observed between vaccine and placebo recipients, consistent with only spike being contained in the vaccine. The authors noted that the TCR breadth and depth analyses may have underestimated total T cell responses. Compared with placebo recipients, Ad26.COV2.S recipients showed higher spike-specific TCR breadth (P = 0.0014). After vaccination, spike-specific CD8+ and CD4+ T cell responses were reported to show substantial breadth.

What the treatment or condition label conveys for this sample: 15 to 20 received Ad26.COV2.S at low or high dose, single or two shots; several received placebo; per-sample allocation not given. For vaccine and placebo recipients, repertoires were sequenced using samples collected on day 63 after the first injection. Between 29 July and 7 August 2020, Cohort 1b enrolled 25 adults aged 18-55 years at one site in Boston, USA. As a vaccine, Ad26.COV2.S was a replication-incompetent adenovirus type 26 vector that expressed a prefusion-stabilized SARS-CoV-2 spike protein derived from the original Wuhan strain. TCRbeta CDR3 regions were sequenced with the immunoSEQ Assay. After extraction, genomic DNA underwent amplification by bias-controlled multiplex PCR, followed by high-throughput sequencing. Per the authors' processing: To quantify the absolute abundance of every unique TCRbeta CDR3 region, sequences were collapsed and filtered. T cell fraction was estimated by normalizing TCRbeta template counts to usable DNA, with usable DNA measured through amplification of reference genes found in all nucleated cells. Repertoire TCRs were annotated as SARS-CoV-2-specific by exact matching of V gene, CDR3 amino acid sequence and J gene to a known reactive TCR set. MIRA supplied the reference SARS-CoV-2 TCR set, which was filtered for enrichment in COVID-19-positive ImmuneCODE repertoires so that public or cross-reactive TCRs were removed. Drawing on the MIRA antigens, annotated TCRs were analysed further at the level of specific ORF or position within ORF. Depth was the summed frequency of annotated unique rearrangements, while breadth was defined as annotated unique rearrangements over total unique productive rearrangements. Two-sided Wilcoxon rank-sum tests were used to compare TCR breadth between groups. TCRdb holds this immuneACCESS table with in-frame rearrangements only. Some clones are missing; in checked studies, unresolved V genes explain under half, and the rest has no known cause. V and J calls and clone size are those listed in that table; D and trimming were worked out from the DNA. The sample includes hundreds of thousands of clones, with approximately 89% observed a single time. The ten largest clones take up around 3.5% of the sample.

About this clone itself: Its antigen remains unidentified. No quality values exist for individual bases; no much larger clone is one base distant.

V lost 7 bases and J lost 2 bases; the stretch between them is 10 bases long. The CDR3 holds 13 amino acids from the cysteine to the phenylalanine. Left in the record is the CDR3 DNA by itself, 39 bases read in frame from the first base. CDR1 and CDR2 were assigned from the germline V gene as SGHAT and FQNNGV. The clonotype was recovered from a person between 18 and 65 years old who received the Ad26.COV2.S COVID-19 vaccine or a placebo. Material: peripheral blood, obtained in a trial of Ad26.COV2.S vaccine versus placebo. The V and J genes are TRBV11-2 and TRBJ2-3, with an unclear D gene assignment. CDR3 loop: CASTMDLTDTQYF. The DNA reads as follows: TGTGCCAGCACCATGGACCTCACAGATACGCAGTATTTT.